The entry below describes one TCR beta chain. Its recognized antigen is unknown. Qualities for individual bases were not recorded, and no much larger clone is one base off. The sample originates from a study of blood T cell repertoires in COVID-19 (dated by TCRdb to 2018 to 2021). For the study in its entirety: The collaborator samples originated in the United States, Italy and Spain and spanned the acute and convalescent phases of COVID-19. The prospective study material was composed of cDNA or gDNA derived from T cells, B-cell-depleted T cells, or PBMCs. The samples were drawn from two sources: the first 160 participants of the ongoing ImmuneRACE study, and about 1,300 subjects contributed by 6 global collaborators. The repertoires were released in a freely available public database meant as a resource for research on the immune response to SARS-CoV-2. Deeply sampled blood TCRbeta repertoires from subjects exposed to, actively infected with, or recovered from COVID-19 were included in the dataset. Where HLA class I and class II types were available, the types were taken from metadata supplied by the sample provider, not from assay-based typing. Nearly every sample came with metadata listing a de-identified subject ID, COVID-19 status, age in years and sex.

The immunoSEQ Assay, a bias-controlled multiplex PCR, was used to amplify TCRbeta CDR3 regions from genomic DNA. The published analysis was carried out like this. Nucleated cell counts per sample were estimated from amplification of reference gene primers within the assay. Sequence reads were collapsed and filtered to measure the absolute abundance of every unique TCRbeta CDR3 rearrangement. For each sample, productive Simpson clonality was calculated by taking the square root of Simpson's diversity index across productive rearrangements. In its TCRdb copy, this immuneACCESS table keeps in-frame sequences only and misses some clones. Where compared with another copy, unresolved V genes explain less than half of these, and the others have no known cause. V and J calls plus clone size are reproduced from that table; the DNA served to infer D and trimming. In all, the sample holds about 250,000 clones, and more than 70% of those were seen once. Roughly 5.2% of the sample lies in the top ten.

One collaborating source in Seattle enrolled patients while the patients were actively infected and followed the patients over time throughout the course of disease. Collaborating institutions collected whole blood in K2EDTA tubes following their own protocols. For TCRbeta analysis, collaborators shipped samples as frozen whole blood, isolated PBMCs, or DNA extracted from either of those sample types. The CDR3 contains 12 residues, cysteine and phenylalanine counted. CDR3 DNA is the only sequence kept; it has 36 bases, read in frame from the first base. The germline V gene encodes CDR1 SGHDT and CDR2 YYEEEE. V drops 5 bases and J drops 7 bases, leaving 12 bases in between. Study-wide findings and limitations: How much clinical and demographic metadata was included differed by source and by participant, and the metadata was provided uncurated.

The specimen was peripheral blood. Recombination joined TRBV5-6 with TRBJ1-2; the D gene lacks a confident call. The sequence was collected from an elderly woman with COVID-19, enrolled during active disease. The CDR3 here reads CASRFTTGGYTF. In nucleotide form, the sequence is TGTGCCAGCAGATTCACAACGGGTGGCTACACCTTC.